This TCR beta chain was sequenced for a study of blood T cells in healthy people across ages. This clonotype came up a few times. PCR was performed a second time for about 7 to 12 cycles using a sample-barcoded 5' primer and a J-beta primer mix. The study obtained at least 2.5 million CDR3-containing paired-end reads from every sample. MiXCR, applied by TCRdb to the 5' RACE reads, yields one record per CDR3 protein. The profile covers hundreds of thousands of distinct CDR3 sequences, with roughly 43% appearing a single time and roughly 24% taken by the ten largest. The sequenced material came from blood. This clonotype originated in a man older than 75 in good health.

CDR3 DNA: TGTGCCAGCAGTTTATCGTATATTCGGTCGATGAGGGGCGAAGAGACCCAGTACTTC. It specifies CASSLSYIRSMRGEETQYF. J is TRBJ2-5 and V is TRBV27; D is possibly TRBD1 or TRBD2 (5 bases each). There are 19 residues in the CDR3. The V gene's germline CDR1 is MNHEY and CDR2 SMNVEV (reference sequence). V was trimmed by 0 bases and J by 3 bases, leaving 23 bases between them.